This TCR beta chain was captured in a study of T cell responses to AZD1222 COVID-19 vaccine. In the case of this clone: Its antigen remains unknown.

V lost 2 bases and J lost 6, with 11 bases in between. This CDR3 region has 14 residues. Germline V gene sequence: CDR1 MDHEN, CDR2 SYDVKM. Measured with immunoSEQ multiplex PCR; TCRdb has only the in-frame clones, and not every one. The sample has some 170,000 clones, around nine tenths seen once. The study, taken as a whole, reports: Only a handful of AZD1222 recipients were seropositive at baseline. Two doses of AZD1222 preceded a rise in Spike-specific TCR breadth and depth. There were vaccine-associated CD4 TCRs across spike, dominant at 160-218 and 743-854. The sample set comprised mostly white British donors with more females, and clonal diversity was possibly underestimated.

The TCR sequence derives from an adult in good health. The starting material was peripheral blood, obtained on day 0 of AZD1222 vaccination. This chain connects TRBV28 to TRBJ1-5; D is uncertain. The CDR3 reads CASSLSGYVQPQHF. CDR3 in DNA: TGTGCCAGCAGTTTAAGCGGGTATGTTCAGCCCCAGCATTTT.